Below are 26 T cell receptor beta chains sequenced from a single sample in a study of regulatory T cells in long-lasting Graves disease. Time point indicated: persistent/refractory GD, antithyroid drugs over 5 years with positive TRAb. RNA extracted from PBMCs served as the sequencing template. Building the TCR beta libraries relied on iRepertoire HTBI primers, and CDR3 regions underwent Arm-PCR. TCRdb itself ran the multiplex PCR reads through MiXCR, one entry per CDR3 protein. This table has around 510,000 distinct CDR3 sequences, more than 20% appearing once. Here the sequenced sample was peripheral blood mononuclear cells (PBMCs), taken when the disease was refractory, from a patient treated with antithyroid drugs. The receptors shown here come from a female donor with Graves disease.

The table lists this clonotype with many counts. The chain carries TRBV7-8 and TRBJ1-1; no reliable D call. The CDR3 length is 13 residues. Per germline, CDR1 SGHVS and CDR2 FQNEAQ. Deletions cut 5 bases from V and 10 bases from J, with 17 bases between. CDR3 residues: CASSVEAGRGAFF. As DNA, the CDR3 is TGTGCCAGCAGCGTGGAAGCCGGGAGAGGAGCTTTCTTT.

The rearrangement uses TRBV7-9 and TRBJ2-6; D possibly corresponds to TRBD1 (6 bases). CDR3 length: 17 amino acids. V was trimmed by 6 bases and J by 0 bases, leaving 15 bases between them. The germline gives CDR1 SEHNR, CDR2 FQNEAQ (reference sequence). CDR3 DNA: TGTGCCAGCAGACCGCCTACAGGGCACTCTGGGGCCAACGTCCTGACTTTC. Translation gives CASRPPTGHSGANVLTF. Combining the CDR3 with reference TRBV7-9 and TRBJ2-6 gives the whole variable domain DTGVSQNPRHKITKRGQNVTFRCDPISEHNRLYWYRQTLGQGPEFLTYFQNEAQLEKSRLLSDRFSAERPKGSFSTLEIQRTEQGDSAMYLCASRPPTGHSGANVLTFGAGSRLTVL.

This clonotype has a handful of counts. The DNA for the CDR3 is TGTGCCAGCAGCGCCCGGGACGGCGATGAAAAACTGTTTTTT. Translation gives CASSARDGDEKLFF. The rearrangement joins TRBV9 to TRBJ1-4; D is possibly TRBD1 (5 bases). Looked up from germline, CDR1 is SGDLS and CDR2 is YYNGEE. The germline V and J ends were trimmed by 3 bases and 6 bases, with 12 bases remaining between them. This CDR3 has 14 residues.

This clonotype was seen repeatedly, ten times or more. V gene TRBV6-5 combines with J gene TRBJ1-2; no firm D call. CDR3 length: 15 residues. The V end lost 0 bases, the J end lost 3 bases, and 11 bases lay between the germline ends. The germline CDR1 and CDR2 sequences are MNHEY and SVGAGI. The CDR3 spells CASSYSAGSYYGYTF. CDR3 nucleotide sequence: TGTGCCAGCAGTTACTCGGCTGGGTCGTACTATGGCTACACCTTC.

The V gene is TRBV29-1, the J gene TRBJ1-1; TRBD1 matches 7 bases. The CDR3 sequence is 14 residues long. V shed 8 bases, J shed 4 bases, and the junction held 13 bases outside the gene matches. Germline assignment: CDR1 SQVTM and CDR2 ANQGSEA. The CDR3 nucleotides are TGCAGCACACTCAGGGGGATTTATGGCACTGAAGCTTTCTTT. It is translated as CSTLRGIYGTEAFF.

The chain uses TRBV5-1 and TRBJ2-7; TRBD1 or TRBD2 may be the D gene (6 bases each). Germline-derived CDR1 and CDR2 are SGHRS and YFSETQ. This CDR3 contains 15 residues. Trimming stripped 2 bases from V and 3 bases from J, with 15 bases between. CDR3 amino acids: CASSLQGGLRYEQYF. The CDR3 DNA is TGCGCCAGCAGCTTACAGGGAGGACTTCGCTACGAGCAGTACTTC.

CDR3 in amino acids: CASSLAELSGNEQYF. In DNA form, the CDR3 reads TGTGCCAGCAGTCTCGCGGAACTCTCTGGAAACGAGCAGTACTTC. This rearrangement joins TRBV6-2 or TRBV6-3 to TRBJ2-7; D call uncertain. Germline CDR1 reads MNHEY; CDR2 reads SVGEGT. V shed 5 bases and J shed 5 bases, with 19 bases lying between them. This CDR3 has 15 residues.

V is TRBV30 and J is TRBJ2-1; 9 bases map to TRBD2. Germline V gene data show CDR1 as GTSNPN and CDR2 as SVGIG (reference sequence). Trimming at V came to 2 bases and at J to 3 bases, leaving 5 bases not matched to a gene. There are 15 residues in the CDR3. CDR3: CAWSPTSGLYNEQFF. CDR3 sequence (DNA): TGTGCCTGGAGTCCGACTAGCGGTCTCTACAATGAGCAGTTCTTC. The full variable domain, rest sourced from reference TRBV30 and TRBJ2-1, is SQTIHQWPATLVQPVGSPLSLECTVEGTSNPNLYWYRQAAGRGLQLLFYSVGIGQISSEVPQNLSASRPQDRQFILSSKKLLLSDSGFYLCAWSPTSGLYNEQFFGPGTRLTVL.

The CDR3 loop reads CASSYRTGVPNTIYF. DNA of the CDR3: TGTGCCAGCAGCTACAGGACAGGCGTGCCAAACACCATATATTTT. This chain uses TRBV5-4 with TRBJ1-3, with 7 bases fitting TRBD1. V trimming: 3 bases; J trimming: 6 bases; junction bases outside the gene matches: 9. The CDR3 length is 15 residues. Germline V gene data show CDR1 as SGHNT and CDR2 as YYREEE (reference sequence).

The rearrangement joins TRBV5-1 to TRBJ1-1, with TRBD1 identical over 8 bases. In germline, CDR1 is SGHRS, CDR2 YFSETQ. This CDR3 comprises 16 residues. V lost 0 bases, J lost 4 bases, and 8 bases stayed unmatched. CDR3 in amino acids: CASSLDQDRGPTEAFF. CDR3 nucleotides: TGCGCCAGCAGCTTGGACCAAGACAGGGGCCCCACTGAAGCTTTCTTT.

The sample holds a few counts of this clonotype. The chain carries TRBV9 and TRBJ2-7, with D maybe TRBD2 (6 bases). CDR3 size: 15 residues. V was pared by 3 bases and J by 4 bases, with 17 bases between. CDR1 and CDR2 from the germline V gene are SGDLS and YYNGEE. The CDR3 here is CASSAEGLGDYEQYF. The CDR3 DNA is TGTGCCAGCAGCGCTGAGGGACTCGGCGATTACGAGCAGTACTTC.

The chain has TRBV20-1 and TRBJ2-7, with 8 positions matching TRBD2. The CDR3 is 17 residues long. Trimming removed 0 bases from V and 3 bases from J; junction bases left unmatched: 13. Germline CDR1 DFQATT, CDR2 SNEGSKA (reference sequence). CDR3 in amino acids: CSAREYPGGSGIYEQYF. CDR3 coding DNA: TGCAGTGCTAGAGAATACCCGGGGGGTAGCGGGATCTACGAGCAGTACTTC.

The CDR3 DNA reads TGTGCCAGCAGCACGATCCGGGACAACTCCTACGAGCAGTACTTC. Its protein is CASSTIRDNSYEQYF. This chain uses TRBV13 with TRBJ2-7, with TRBD1 as a possible D gene (6 bases). The CDR3 has 15 residues. Per germline, CDR1 PRHDT and CDR2 FYEKMQ (reference sequence). The V gene lost 5 bases and the J gene lost 0 bases, with 14 bases spanning the gap.

Regarding this clonotype: A junction boundary mismatches the germline segment, possibly from a read error. The chain couples TRBV7-8 to TRBJ2-7; perhaps TRBD1 as D (5 bases). The CDR3 is 13 residues long. Germline CDR1 is SGHVS and CDR2 is FQNEAQ. Written as DNA, the CDR3 is TGTGCCAGCAGCTTAAGGGGTACCTACAAGCAGTACTTC. It translates to CASSLRGTYKQYF.

This chain connects TRBV7-2 to TRBJ1-5; 7 nucleotides line up with TRBD1. Germline assignment: CDR1 SGHTA and CDR2 FQGNSA. V was clipped by 5 bases and J by 7 bases; unmatched bases: 8. The CDR3 length is 14 residues. The CDR3 spells CASSRDSSGQPQHF. CDR3 coding DNA: TGTGCCAGCAGCCGGGACAGTTCCGGACAGCCCCAGCATTTT.

There are many counts of this clonotype. V usage is TRBV6-2 or TRBV6-3 and J usage is TRBJ1-1, with D perhaps TRBD1 (5 bases). Per germline, CDR1 MNHEY and CDR2 SVGEGT. The CDR3 is 14 residues long. V lost 1 base and J 5 bases, leaving 11 bases between the germline ends. CDR3 nucleotides: TGTGCCAGCAGTTACTTACCGGGACCAACTGAAGCTTTCTTT. Its translation: CASSYLPGPTEAFF.

This clonotype occurred a few times. The genes are TRBV30 and TRBJ1-2; D may be TRBD1 (6 bases). Trimming took 2 bases from V and 7 from J, leaving 17 bases between them. CDR1 is GTSNPN, CDR2 SVGIG, per germline (reference sequence). The CDR3 has 14 residues. As DNA, the CDR3 is TGTGCCTGGAGTCTCGGAAGGGGGGTCGGTGGCTACACCTTC. The encoded protein is CAWSLGRGVGGYTF.

The sample holds many counts of this clonotype. The chain is built from TRBV12-3 or TRBV12-4 and TRBJ2-7; tentatively, D is TRBD1 (5 bases). The CDR3 is 13 amino acids. The germline V and J ends were trimmed by 2 bases and 3 bases, with 8 bases remaining between them. The CDR3 DNA sequence: TGTGCCAGCAGTTTAACGCAGGGCTACGAGCAGTACTTC. It yields the protein CASSLTQGYEQYF.

The V gene is TRBV6-1, the J gene TRBJ2-2; D is unresolved. Germline assignment: CDR1 MNHNS and CDR2 SASEGT. The CDR3 spans 15 residues. Trimming stripped 1 base from V and 3 bases from J, with 9 bases between. CDR3 sequence: CASSEVDLDTGELFF. The DNA of the CDR3 is TGTGCCAGCAGTGAAGTAGACTTGGACACCGGGGAGCTGTTTTTT.

This sequence joins TRBV20-1 and TRBJ2-5; D gene unclear. V lost 5 bases to trimming and J lost 4 bases, with 5 bases between them. Germline CDR1 is DFQATT and CDR2 is SNEGSKA (reference sequence). The CDR3 is 10 amino acids. The CDR3 reads CSAQRETQYF. For the CDR3, the DNA is TGCAGTGCTCAGCGAGAGACCCAGTACTTC.

Ten or more counts support this clonotype. V gene TRBV28 combines with J gene TRBJ2-7, with D perhaps TRBD2 (6 bases). Trimming took off 6 bases at V and 1 base at J, with 19 bases between the two ends. Germline V gene data show CDR1 as MDHEN and CDR2 as SYDVKM. There are 16 residues in the CDR3. This CDR3 is CASRIWASETSYEQYF. CDR3 bases: TGTGCCAGCAGGATTTGGGCTAGCGAGACTTCCTACGAGCAGTACTTC.

This clonotype has ten or more counts. The genes are TRBV13 and TRBJ2-7; 11 bases line up with TRBD1. CDR3 length: 14 residues. Per germline, CDR1 PRHDT and CDR2 FYEKMQ (reference sequence). V lost 3 bases to trimming and J lost 5 bases; unmatched junction nucleotides: 3. This chain's CDR3 is CASSLGQGVDEQYF. The CDR3, as DNA: TGTGCCAGCAGCTTGGGACAGGGGGTCGACGAGCAGTACTTC. Using reference TRBV13 and TRBJ2-7 for the parts outside the CDR3, the full variable domain is AAGVIQSPRHLIKEKRETATLKCYPIPRHDTVYWYQQGPGQDPQFLISFYEKMQSDKGSIPDRFSAQQFSDYHSELNMSSLELGDSALYFCASSLGQGVDEQYFGPGTRLTVT.

This chain connects TRBV30 to TRBJ2-6; D unresolved. This CDR3 region has 15 residues. The V gene lost 4 bases and the J gene lost 0 bases, with 10 bases spanning the gap. Germline loops: CDR1 GTSNPN, CDR2 SVGIG (reference sequence). The CDR3: CAWKGGVSGANVLTF. Written as DNA, the CDR3 is TGTGCCTGGAAGGGTGGAGTCTCTGGGGCCAACGTCCTGACTTTC.

This clonotype has ten or more counts. The chain has TRBV11-3 and TRBJ2-5; D is perhaps TRBD1 (5 bases). Trimming removed 5 bases from V and 2 bases from J, with 9 bases in between. The CDR3 spans 13 residues. Germline lookup yields CDR1 SGHNT and CDR2 YENEEA. The CDR3 protein is CASSHDSQETQYF. Here the CDR3 DNA reads TGTGCCAGCAGCCACGACAGTCAAGAGACCCAGTACTTC.

This clonotype was counted many times. The chain recombines TRBV2 with TRBJ2-2; 13 nucleotides match TRBD2. CDR3 size: 16 residues. The junction had 7 bases not matched to a gene; V was cut back by 8 bases and J by 4 bases. Per the germline V gene, CDR1 is SNHLY and CDR2 is FYNNEI. In DNA, the CDR3 is TGTGCCAGCGTGACTAGCGGGAGGAGGGGCACCGGGGAGCTGTTTTTT. Protein sequence: CASVTSGRRGTGELFF.

This clonotype was detected only a few times. The chain carries TRBV9 and TRBJ1-5; 9 bases match TRBD1. J lost 4 bases, V lost 4 bases, and 6 bases had no gene match. The length of the CDR3 is 15 residues. The germline gives CDR1 SGDLS, CDR2 YYNGEE. CDR3 in amino acids: CASSIGTGMNQPQHF. The CDR3, as DNA: TGTGCCAGCAGCATTGGGACAGGGATGAATCAGCCCCAGCATTTT.